This TCR beta chain was recovered during a study of T-cell reconstitution after alpha-beta-depleted transplantation in children. Notes on the study in general: It was newly produced T cells that mostly accounted for T-cell counts and diversity one year after transplant. Elevated TCRbeta diversity at day 60 was traced, in some patients, to surviving recipient T cells and thymic progenitors.

The CDR3 totals 13 residues. Trimming removed 3 bases from V and 2 bases from J, with 8 bases in between. Germline V lookup: CDR1 MGHDK, CDR2 SYGVNS. During its preparation, the TCRbeta library received unique molecular identifiers. TCRdb recomputed calls from the PCR reads with MiXCR, one row per CDR3 protein. The sample records hundreds of thousands of distinct CDR3 sequences, roughly 23% being singletons. This clonotype was counted between two and nine times. Its antigen is still unknown. This TCR came from a girl aged 2 to 10 with Fanconi anemia, due to receive a stem cell transplant. The rearrangement uses TRBV25-1 and TRBJ2-7; D possibly corresponds to TRBD1 (6 bases). The starting material was PBMCs, obtained before TCRalphabeta/CD19-depleted stem cell transplant. The DNA for the CDR3 is TGTGCCAGCAGTGATGAGGGGGCCTACGAGCAGTACTTC. It yields the protein CASSDEGAYEQYF.